This TCR beta chain stems from a study of naive and memory T cell subsets. Study-wide findings and caveats: The power law exponent of TCR abundance differed between naive and memory cells.

The sample holds many counts of this clonotype. Its matching antigen is unknown. Both TRBC1 and TRBC2 were covered by a beta constant-region primer of two equimolar oligonucleotides. An oligonucleotide with the SP2 primer and a 12-nucleotide UMI was ligated to the cDNA 3' end. Ligated cDNA was amplified by four rounds of PCR with nested alpha and beta constant-region primers and SP2. TCRdb reprocessed the UMI-ligation and nested PCR reads via MiXCR and lists one record per CDR3 protein. Of roughly 91,000 distinct CDR3 sequences detected, over 10% appear once; the ten largest clones hold approximately 0.84%. The TCR sequence derives from a human donor in good health. Sequencing input: central memory CD4+ T cells from blood.

The CDR3, as DNA: TGTGCCAGCAGCTTGTCGCTAGCGAACACCGGGGAGCTGTTTTTT. Protein: CASSLSLANTGELFF. The chain has TRBV5-4 and TRBJ2-2; D call uncertain. The CDR3 covers 15 residues. Deletions cut 1 base from V and 0 bases from J, with 7 bases between. Germline loops: CDR1 SGHNT, CDR2 YYREEE (reference sequence).